Listed below are T cell receptor beta chains from one sample, sequenced in a study of identifying expanded T cells in peripheral blood. The assay was immunoSEQ multiplex PCR, and TCRdb's table has in-frame clones only and misses some. In the table there are 90,000 to 110,000 clones, about nine tenths of which are singletons. Sequenced sample: blood. The receptors originated from a person aged 18 to 70 in good health. Both conserved end residues are part of each CDR3. The D gene is left open where the match is weak. Clone size is given for some rows only: seen once, a few or many times, or a class if the clone is expanded.

CASSSDGYEQYF	TGTGCCAGCAGTTCTGATGGATACGAGCAGTACTTC	NA	TRBJ2-7	12	NA	TRBV6-6
CASSRGAINYGYTF	TGTGCCAGCAGCCGGGGGGCGATCAACTATGGCTACACCTTC	NA	TRBJ1-2	14	NA	TRBV5-6
CASSLWGSYEQYF	TGTGCCAGCAGCTTATGGGGCTCCTACGAGCAGTACTTC	NA	TRBJ2-7	13	NA	TRBV5-5
CASSYSGLFKETQYF	TGTGCCAGCAGTTACTCGGGGCTCTTTAAAGAGACCCAGTACTTC	NA	TRBJ2-5	15	NA	TRBV6-5
CASSVRTSGGTDTQYF	TGTGCCAGCAGTGTCAGGACTAGCGGCGGCACAGATACGCAGTATTTT	NA	TRBJ2-3	16	TRBD2	TRBV6-4
CASSKGGVGCEQYF	TGTGCCAGCAGCAAAGGGGGCGTAGGGTGTGAGCAGTACTTC	NA	TRBJ2-7	14	NA	TRBV21-1
CASWPGLAGDTQYF	TGCGCCAGCTGGCCGGGACTAGCGGGAGATACGCAGTATTTT	NA	TRBJ2-3	14	TRBD2	TRBV5-1
CASSPGQLMNTEAFF	TGTGCCAGCTCACCGGGACAGCTAATGAACACTGAAGCTTTCTTT	NA	TRBJ1-1	15	TRBD1	TRBV18
CASSLTGRVNTEAFF	TGTGCCAGCAGCCTGACAGGGAGGGTGAACACTGAAGCTTTCTTT	NA	TRBJ1-1	15	TRBD1	TRBV6-5
CASSPGARDGEQFF	TGTGCCAGCTCACCCGGGGCCAGGGACGGTGAGCAGTTCTTC	NA	TRBJ2-1	14	NA	TRBV18
CASSPTGHSYEQYF	TGTGCCAGCAGCCCGACGGGACACTCCTACGAGCAGTACTTC	NA	TRBJ2-7	14	NA	TRBV5-4
CASSLDASYEQYF	TGCGCCAGCAGCTTGGACGCCTCCTACGAGCAGTACTTC	NA	TRBJ2-7	13	NA	TRBV5-1
CASSRDNFNQPQHF	TGTGCCAGCAGTAGAGACAATTTTAATCAGCCCCAGCATTTT	NA	TRBJ1-5	14	NA	TRBV2
CASSLATGVAETQYF	TGTGCCAGCAGCTTAGCAACAGGGGTCGCAGAGACCCAGTACTTC	once	TRBJ2-5	15	TRBD1	TRBV7-2
CASSFTSVVTYEQYF	TGTGCCAGCAGTTTCACTAGCGTCGTCACCTACGAGCAGTACTTC	NA	TRBJ2-7	15	TRBD2	TRBV7-2
CASSVASTDTQYF	TGTGCCAGCAGCGTAGCGAGCACAGATACGCAGTATTTT	NA	TRBJ2-3	13	NA	TRBV7-2
CAWGTGGQPQHF	TGTGCCTGGGGGACAGGGGGTCAGCCCCAGCATTTT	NA	TRBJ1-5	12	TRBD1	TRBV30
CASSPPVGGERNEQFF	TGTGCCAGCTCACCACCCGTAGGGGGGGAAAGAAATGAGCAGTTCTTC	NA	TRBJ2-1	16	NA	TRBV18
CASGSPLFPNNEQFF	TGTGCCAGCGGTTCCCCGCTCTTTCCCAACAATGAGCAGTTCTTC	NA	TRBJ2-1	15	NA	TRBV27
CASRDSSGANVLTF	TGTGCCAGCAGAGACAGCTCTGGGGCCAACGTCCTGACTTTC	once	TRBJ2-6	14	NA	TRBV7-2
CASSRSQRTYNEQFF	TGTGCCAGCAGCCGATCTCAAAGGACCTACAATGAGCAGTTCTTC	NA	TRBJ2-1	15	NA	TRBV7-9
CASSLGGILQETQYF	TGTGCCAGCAGCTTGGGCGGGATACTCCAAGAGACCCAGTACTTC	NA	TRBJ2-5	15	NA	TRBV5-4
CASSLTGGASTEAFF	TGCGCCAGCAGCTTAACAGGGGGCGCGAGTACTGAAGCTTTCTTT	NA	TRBJ1-1	15	TRBD1	TRBV5-1
CAWSVPGVGEKLFF	TGTGCCTGGAGTGTACCAGGGGTTGGAGAAAAACTGTTTTTT	NA	TRBJ1-4	14	NA	TRBV30
CASSPRDGSYEQYF	TGCGCCAGCAGCCCCCGGGACGGCTCCTACGAGCAGTACTTC	NA	TRBJ2-7	14	NA	TRBV5-1
CASSVDGYSPLHF	TGCGCCAGCAGCGTAGATGGGTACTCACCCCTCCACTTT	NA	TRBJ1-6	13	NA	TRBV9
CASSLGQGTTNEKLFF	TGCGCCAGCAGCTTGGGACAGGGAACAACTAATGAAAAACTGTTTTTT	NA	TRBJ1-4	16	TRBD1	TRBV5-1
CASSWGTWYGYTF	TGTGCCAGCAGTTGGGGAACATGGTATGGCTACACCTTC	NA	TRBJ1-2	13	NA	TRBV6-5
CASRATGGRETQYF	TGTGCCAGCAGGGCGACGGGGGGGCGGGAGACCCAGTACTTC	NA	TRBJ2-5	14	TRBD2	TRBV7-2
CASRPGHSNTEAFF	TGTGCCAGCAGACCGGGACACTCTAACACTGAAGCTTTCTTT	medium-sized	TRBJ1-1	14	NA	TRBV27
CASSTQGTYEQYF	TGTGCCAGTAGTACCCAGGGAACCTACGAGCAGTACTTC	NA	TRBJ2-7	13	NA	TRBV19
CASSHDSIYEQYF	TGCGCCAGCAGCCACGACAGCATCTACGAGCAGTACTTC	NA	TRBJ2-7	13	NA	TRBV5-1
CASSQADRGYYEQYF	TGTGCCAGCAGTCAGGCGGACAGGGGATACTACGAGCAGTACTTC	NA	TRBJ2-7	15	TRBD1	TRBV2
CASSLADSYEQYF	TGTGCCAGCAGCTTAGCCGACAGCTACGAGCAGTACTTC	once	TRBJ2-7	13	NA	TRBV7-2
CASSPEKREWETQYF	TGTGCCAGCTCACCAGAGAAAAGGGAGTGGGAGACCCAGTACTTC	NA	TRBJ2-5	15	NA	TRBV18
CASSDRFSPPNEQFF	TGTGCCAGCAGTGATCGTTTCTCACCCCCCAATGAGCAGTTCTTC	NA	TRBJ2-1	15	NA	TRBV6-1
CASSQEGGGGETQYF	TGCGCCAGCAGCCAAGAAGGGGGAGGGGGGGAGACCCAGTACTTC	NA	TRBJ2-5	15	NA	TRBV4-1
CASSERSGGDYEQFF	TGTGCCAGCAGTGAACGTAGCGGGGGGGACTATGAGCAGTTCTTC	NA	TRBJ2-1	15	TRBD2	TRBV2
CASSVGGSGANVLTF	TGTGCCAGCAGTGTAGGAGGCTCTGGGGCCAACGTCCTGACTTTC	NA	TRBJ2-6	15	NA	TRBV28
CASTRTGRLGYTF	TGTGCCAGCACCCGGACAGGCCGCTTGGGCTACACCTTC	NA	TRBJ1-2	13	TRBD1	TRBV27
CASSIPGGDSLNQPQHF	TGTGCCAGTAGTATCCCAGGGGGCGATTCCCTCAATCAGCCCCAGCATTTT	NA	TRBJ1-5	17	TRBD1	TRBV19
CASTPGDGEQYF	TGTGCCAGCACCCCTGGCGACGGCGAGCAGTACTTC	NA	TRBJ2-7	12	NA	TRBV28
CASSVRTSATGELFF	TGTGCCAGCAGCGTAAGGACTAGCGCCACCGGGGAGCTGTTTTTT	NA	TRBJ2-2	15	TRBD2	TRBV7-2
CASSEDRGSYEQYF	TGTGCCAGCAGTGAGGACAGGGGTTCCTACGAGCAGTACTTC	NA	TRBJ2-7	14	TRBD1	TRBV6-5
CASSAHGTTVTDTQYF	TGTGCCAGCAGCGCCCACGGGACTACCGTCACAGATACGCAGTATTTT	medium-sized	TRBJ2-3	16	TRBD2	TRBV9